The next 20 T cell receptor beta chains were all read from a single sample in a study of regulatory T cells in long-lasting Graves disease. Arm-PCR of CDR3 regions and iRepertoire HTBI primers were the basis on which TCR beta libraries were built. TCRdb itself ran the multiplex PCR reads through MiXCR, one entry per CDR3 protein. The data contain 350,000 to 400,000 distinct CDR3 sequences, about 14% of them singletons. As to time point: newly diagnosed GD, antithyroid drugs for less than 3 months. The authors made the TCR library using RNA they extracted from PBMCs. The material sequenced was peripheral blood mononuclear cells (PBMCs), taken at new diagnosis, from a patient treated with antithyroid drugs. All receptors come from a female donor with Graves disease.

The rearrangement joins TRBV6-2 or TRBV6-3 to TRBJ1-1; TRBD1 might be the D (5 bases). The CDR3 sequence is 14 residues long. From germline, CDR1 is MNHEY and CDR2 SVGEGT. Trimming shortened V by 6 bases and J by 1 base, and 12 bases separated the two germline ends. This CDR3 is CASSPGGTNTEAFF. Here the CDR3 DNA reads TGTGCCAGCAGCCCGGGGGGAACGAACACTGAAGCTTTCTTT.

This clonotype was seen many times. V and J are TRBV12-3 or TRBV12-4 and TRBJ2-2; D remains ambiguous. Trimming removed 5 bases from V and 11 bases from J, with 12 bases in between. This CDR3 spans 12 amino acids. The CDR3 sequence: CASSITPFELFF. CDR3 DNA sequence: TGTGCCAGCAGTATTACTCCGTTCGAGCTGTTTTTT.

This clonotype was seen many times. The J gene is TRBJ1-6, the V gene TRBV7-3, with D unresolved. The CDR3 extends over 13 amino acids. The germline gives CDR1 SGHTA, CDR2 FQGTGA. V was shortened by 4 bases and J by 7 bases, with 8 bases between the two germline ends. The CDR3 loop reads CASSSEGNSPLHF. The DNA of the CDR3 is TGTGCCAGCAGCTCCGAAGGAAATTCACCCCTCCACTTT.

Many counts were recorded for this clonotype. At one end the junction does not follow the germline gene, possibly because of a read error. V and J are TRBV7-9 and TRBJ2-7, with D tentatively TRBD1 or TRBD2 (5 bases each). The CDR3 runs to 17 residues. CDR1 SEHNR and CDR2 FQNEAQ come from the germline V gene (reference sequence). CDR3 residues: CASGLGVGMGTNYEQYF. The CDR3 bases are TGTGCCAGCGGCTTAGGGGTCGGGATGGGGACGAACTACGAGCAGTACTTC. Drawing the rest from reference TRBV7-9 and TRBJ2-7, the complete variable domain is DTGVSQNPRHKITKRGQNVTFRCDPISEHNRLYWYRQTLGQGPEFLTYFQNEAQLEKSRLLSDRFSAERPKGSFSTLEIQRTEQGDSAMYLCASGLGVGMGTNYEQYFGPGTRLTVT.

This clonotype has ten or more counts. The rearrangement joins TRBV27 to TRBJ1-1; 8 nucleotides align to TRBD1. V lost 2 bases and J lost 8; bases outside the gene matches: 4. Germline lookup yields CDR1 MNHEY and CDR2 SMNVEV (reference sequence). The CDR3 is 13 residues long. The CDR3 DNA reads TGTGCCAGCAGTTTACCAGGGGGCGGCGAAGCTTTCTTT. Translation: CASSLPGGGEAFF.

This chain links TRBV5-5 with TRBJ2-3, with 10 bases identical to TRBD2. Germline V gene lookup returns CDR1 SGHKS and CDR2 YYEKEE (reference sequence). Losses at the gene ends were 4 bases for V and 5 bases for J; bases not matched to a gene: 7. The CDR3 has 15 amino acids. The CDR3 region has the DNA TGTGCCAGCAGCCGAAGCGGGGGGGGTGGAGATACGCAGTATTTT. It codes for CASSRSGGGGDTQYF.

Many counts were recorded for this clonotype. The rearrangement uses TRBV2 and TRBJ1-2; unclear D gene. V gave up 5 bases and J gave up 13 bases, with 20 bases separating them. The CDR3 covers 13 residues. CDR1 and CDR2 (germline): SNHLY, FYNNEI. This chain's CDR3 is CASSPGRVSAPTF. DNA for the CDR3: TGTGCCAGCAGTCCCGGACGCGTTTCGGCCCCCACCTTC.

V usage is TRBV5-1 and J usage is TRBJ1-1; 12 bases map to TRBD1. Trimming removed 4 bases from V and 1 base from J; junction bases left unmatched: 2. CDR3 length: 15 residues. Germline CDR1 SGHRS, CDR2 YFSETQ. CDR3 loop: CASSGGQGANTEAFF. The CDR3 DNA reads TGCGCCAGCAGCGGGGGACAGGGGGCGAACACTGAAGCTTTCTTT.

This clonotype was recorded many times. The CDR3: CASSPGLAEFYEQYF. As DNA, the CDR3 is TGTGCCAGCAGCCCGGGACTAGCTGAATTCTACGAGCAGTACTTC. The rearrangement joins TRBV27 to TRBJ2-7, with TRBD2 matching over 9 bases. CDR1 is MNHEY, CDR2 SMNVEV, per germline (reference sequence). After removal of 6 bases from V and 3 bases from J, the junction contained 9 bases not matched to a gene. The CDR3 contains 15 residues.

This clonotype was counted many times. CDR3 amino acids: CATSDSGTSGRIYEQYF. As DNA, the CDR3 is TGTGCCACCAGTGATTCCGGGACTAGCGGGAGGATCTACGAGCAGTACTTC. The genes are TRBV24-1 and TRBJ2-7; TRBD2 matches at 15 bases. Per the germline V gene, CDR1 is KGHDR and CDR2 is SFDVKD. This CDR3 comprises 17 residues. V shed 2 bases and J 3 bases; nucleotides not matched to a gene: 4.

This sequence joins TRBV7-6 and TRBJ1-6; D is unclear. Trimming took 10 bases from V and 7 from J, leaving 14 bases between them. Germline values: CDR1 SGHVS, CDR2 FNYEAQ. The CDR3 contains 13 residues. The CDR3 DNA is TGTGCCACCCAGGACTTTGGGAATTCACCCCTCCACTTT. Protein product: CATQDFGNSPLHF.

This clonotype was observed at least ten times. The chain carries TRBV6-5 and TRBJ2-3; D possibly corresponds to TRBD1 (5 bases). Trimming took off 4 bases at V and 4 bases at J, with 15 bases between the two ends. CDR1 is MNHEY and CDR2 is SVGAGI in the germline V gene. The CDR3 covers 15 residues. The CDR3, as DNA: TGTGCCAGCAGTTTATCAGACAGATATTCAGATACGCAGTATTTT. Translated: CASSLSDRYSDTQYF.

The sample holds many counts of this clonotype. The chain combines TRBV15 with TRBJ1-6, with TRBD1 matching 12 bases. The CDR3 is 17 residues long. The germline CDR1 and CDR2 sequences are LNHNV and YYDKDF (reference sequence). With V trimmed by 0 bases and J by 10 bases, 7 bases remained unmatched. The CDR3 is CATSRDYLGQGASPLHF. The CDR3 nucleotides are TGTGCCACCAGCAGAGATTACCTGGGACAGGGGGCATCACCCCTCCACTTT.

This clonotype was counted at least ten times. The chain links TRBV28 to TRBJ1-1, with D unresolved. The V end lost 0 bases, the J end lost 6 bases, and 11 bases lay between the germline ends. The CDR3 runs 14 residues. CDR1 and CDR2 (germline): MDHEN, SYDVKM. The DNA for the CDR3 is TGTGCCAGCAGTTTATGGGGATCTCGTCCTGAAGCTTTCTTT. As protein: CASSLWGSRPEAFF.

In its sample, this clonotype was seen many times. The chain has TRBV12-3 or TRBV12-4 and TRBJ2-2; 9 nucleotides line up with TRBD2. This CDR3 has 15 residues. J was trimmed by 5 bases and V by 2 bases; bases with no gene match: 3. CDR3: CASSLLAGRTGELFF. The CDR3 DNA reads as TGTGCCAGCAGTTTACTAGCGGGGCGAACCGGGGAGCTGTTTTTT.

Notes on this clonotype: A much larger clone lies a single base off, so this may be a read error. This chain joins TRBV10-1 and TRBJ2-3; maybe TRBD1 (5 bases). The CDR3 has 14 residues. Germline CDR1 WNHNN, CDR2 SYGVQD (reference sequence). Trimming stripped 4 bases from V and 4 bases from J, with 12 bases between. CDR3 region: CASSAAGIADTQYF. DNA of the CDR3: TGCGCCAGCAGTGCGGCAGGGATAGCAGATACGCAGTATTTT.

This clonotype was recorded at least ten times. The genes are TRBV27 and TRBJ2-5; 8 positions agree with TRBD2. Germline V gene data show CDR1 as MNHEY and CDR2 as SMNVEV (reference sequence). The junction had 9 bases not matched to a gene; V was cut back by 6 bases and J by 6 bases. The CDR3 is made up of 14 amino acids. CDR3 sequence reads: CASSHTGSGKTQYF. The CDR3 coding sequence is TGTGCCAGCAGCCATACCGGTAGCGGGAAGACCCAGTACTTC.

The table lists this clonotype with many counts. The chain joins TRBV12-3 or TRBV12-4 to TRBJ1-2; weak D call: TRBD1 (6 bases). The CDR3 consists of 15 residues. The germline V and J ends were trimmed by 1 base and 8 bases, with 17 bases remaining between them. As DNA, the CDR3 is TGTGCCAGCAGTTTAGGTATAGGGGGTGGAAGGGGCTACACCTTC. Amino acid sequence: CASSLGIGGGRGYTF.

This clonotype was recorded many times. The CDR3 sequence is CSASGVSTDTQYF. As DNA, the CDR3 is TGCAGTGCCAGCGGCGTGAGCACAGATACGCAGTATTTT. The V gene is TRBV20-1, the J gene TRBJ2-3; D is possibly TRBD2 (5 bases). Germline V gives CDR1 DFQATT, CDR2 SNEGSKA (reference sequence). The CDR3 contains 13 residues. V was pared by 6 bases and J by 0 bases, with 10 bases between.

Points on this clonotype: A much larger clone differs by one base, so this may be a read error. The rearrangement links TRBV20-1 to TRBJ2-7; possibly TRBD1 for D (6 bases). This CDR3 is built from 16 residues. Germline V gene sequence: CDR1 DFQATT, CDR2 SNEGSKA (reference sequence). The CDR3 sequence is CSARGLRLGANYEQHF. For the CDR3, the DNA is TGCAGTGCCAGAGGTCTTAGGCTGGGGGCGAACTACGAGCAGCACTTC.